These 10 T cell receptor beta chains came from one sample sequenced in a study of CD4 T cells in relation to SARS-CoV-2 and coronaviruses. This table comes from immunoSEQ multiplex PCR, and its TCRdb copy is limited to in-frame clones, with some not included. The sample shows some 40,000 clones, less than 85% of them seen only once. Their antigens remain unidentified. The sequencing sample was made of naive CD4+ T cells from PBMCs, cultured in vitro. Subset denoted: naive CD4+ T cells isolated by negative enrichment. Receptors originate from an adult with COVID-19.

V usage is TRBV5-5 and J usage is TRBJ2-1; either TRBD1 or TRBD2 may supply D (5 bases each). The germline V and J ends were trimmed by 0 bases and 8 bases, with 9 bases remaining between them. This CDR3 is built from 13 residues. The germline gives CDR1 SGHKS, CDR2 YYEKEE (reference sequence). The chain's CDR3 is CASSLGGDDEQFF. CDR3 coding DNA: TGTGCCAGCAGCTTGGGTGGGGACGATGAGCAGTTCTTC.

This chain links TRBV18 with TRBJ2-3, with D tentatively TRBD1 or TRBD2 (5 bases each). V lost 2 bases and J 4 bases, leaving 13 bases between the germline ends. The germline V gene has CDR1 KGHSH and CDR2 LQKENI. This CDR3 has 15 amino acids. CDR3 DNA sequence: TGTGCCAGCTCACCAACGGGAATGGGGGCAGATACGCAGTATTTT. Its translation: CASSPTGMGADTQYF.

The chain is built from TRBV28 and TRBJ2-7; 11 bases fit TRBD2. Unmatched junction bases numbered 4, after V lost 6 bases and J lost 0 bases. The CDR3 extends over 15 amino acids. Germline values: CDR1 MDHEN, CDR2 SYDVKM. The CDR3 DNA sequence: TGTGCCAGCAGGGACGGGACTAGCGGCTCCTACGAGCAGTACTTC. Its translation: CASRDGTSGSYEQYF.

The V call is TRBV5-1, the J call TRBJ2-1; 9 nucleotides agree with TRBD2. The CDR3 consists of 16 residues. Germline assignment: CDR1 SGHRS and CDR2 YFSETQ. Unmatched junction bases numbered 7, after V lost 6 bases and J lost 0 bases. The CDR3 DNA is TGCGCCAGCACTCTTAGCGGGGGCAGCTCCTACAATGAGCAGTTCTTC. This sequence encodes CASTLSGGSSYNEQFF. The complete variable domain, with remaining parts taken from reference TRBV5-1 and TRBJ2-1, reads KAGVTQTPRYLIKTRGQQVTLSCSPISGHRSVSWYQQTPGQGLQFLFEYFSETQRNKGNFPGRFSGRQFSNSRSEMNVSTLELGDSALYLCASTLSGGSSYNEQFFGPGTRLTVL.

CDR3 DNA: TGCAGTGCCGAGATACAAGAGACCCAGTACTTC. Encoded protein: CSAEIQETQYF. The J gene is TRBJ2-5, the V gene TRBV20-1; no reliable D call. The CDR3 consists of 11 residues. Between the trimmed V and J ends, which lost 6 bases and 2 bases, there was a span of 7 bases. Germline CDR1 reads DFQATT; CDR2 reads SNEGSKA (reference sequence).

J is TRBJ2-2 and V is TRBV5-4, with D possibly being TRBD1 (6 bases). The CDR3 covers 14 residues. Trimming took off 4 bases at V and 4 bases at J, with 11 bases between the two ends. Germline-derived CDR1 and CDR2 are SGHNT and YYREEE (reference sequence). CDR3 nucleotides: TGTGCCAGCAGCACGGCACAGGGCACCGGGGAGCTGTTTTTT. It encodes CASSTAQGTGELFF.

The chain has TRBV19 and TRBJ2-6; possible D gene TRBD1, 5 bases. V was trimmed by 5 bases and J by 2 bases, leaving 7 bases between them. CDR3 size: 14 residues. CDR1 LNHDA and CDR2 SQIVND come from the germline V gene (reference sequence). As DNA, the CDR3 is TGTGCCAGTAGTTCAGGGACTGGGGCCAACGTCCTGACTTTC. Its protein product is CASSSGTGANVLTF.

This sequence joins TRBV9 and TRBJ2-2, with 10 bases matching TRBD1. V lost 1 base, J lost 0 bases, and 3 bases stayed unmatched. This CDR3 region has 17 residues. The germline V gene encodes CDR1 SGDLS and CDR2 YYNGEE. This CDR3 reads CASSVRQGAPNTGELFF. The CDR3 DNA follows: TGTGCCAGCAGCGTACGACAGGGGGCCCCGAACACCGGGGAGCTGTTTTTT. Drawing the rest from reference TRBV9 and TRBJ2-2, the complete variable domain is DSGVTQTPKHLITATGQRVTLRCSPRSGDLSVYWYQQSLDQGLQFLIQYYNGEERAKGNILERFSAQQFPDLHSELNLSSLELGDSALYFCASSVRQGAPNTGELFFGEGSRLTVL.

The chain couples TRBV28 to TRBJ1-2, with D possibly TRBD1 on 5 matching bases. Germline values: CDR1 MDHEN, CDR2 SYDVKM. V was clipped by 6 bases and J by 4 bases, with 21 bases between them. This CDR3 spans 16 amino acids. CDR3 loop: CASRDGGPLRGYGYTF. The CDR3 DNA is TGTGCCAGCAGAGACGGGGGACCACTGCGGGGCTATGGCTACACCTTC.

The chain uses TRBV6-5 and TRBJ2-5; D remains unclear. Germline V gives CDR1 MNHEY, CDR2 SVGAGI. This CDR3 comprises 13 residues. V was clipped by 0 bases and J by 3 bases, with 5 bases between them. The CDR3 loop is CASSYSREETQYF. In nucleotides, the CDR3 is TGTGCCAGCAGTTACTCTCGGGAAGAGACCCAGTACTTC.